This entry lists 27 T cell receptor beta chains sequenced from one sample in a study of shared clonotypes between healthy human individuals. Method: immunoSEQ multiplex PCR; TCRdb's copy keeps in-frame clones and lacks some. The data show roughly 2.5 million clones, with more than 80% seen just once and around 0.15% held by the top ten. The sample was naive CD4+ T cells sorted from blood. Subset denoted: CD45RA+ positively selected. These receptors came from a man between 18 and 29 years old in good health.

The V gene is TRBV2, the J gene TRBJ2-5; D is perhaps TRBD1 (6 bases). Germline V lookup: CDR1 SNHLY, CDR2 FYNNEI. This CDR3 is 13 amino acids long. V lost 6 bases and J lost 3, with 11 bases in between. CDR3 protein: CASSTGSEETQYF. For the CDR3, the DNA is TGTGCCAGCAGCACAGGGTCGGAAGAGACCCAGTACTTC.

This chain uses TRBV30 with TRBJ2-3, with D maybe TRBD1 (5 bases). The germline V gene has CDR1 GTSNPN and CDR2 SVGIG (reference sequence). The CDR3 totals 12 residues. V was shortened by 0 bases and J by 6 bases, with 7 bases between the two germline ends. In nucleotides, the CDR3 is TGTGCCTGGAGTGTACCAGGGGATACGCAGTATTTT. This translates into CAWSVPGDTQYF.

This chain links TRBV7-9 with TRBJ2-2; either TRBD1 or TRBD2 may fit D (5 bases each). The CDR3 is made up of 13 amino acids. V gave up 10 bases and J gave up 7 bases, with 16 bases separating them. Per the germline V gene, CDR1 is SEHNR and CDR2 is FQNEAQ (reference sequence). The chain's CDR3 is CATDRDLSGELFF. The CDR3 bases are TGTGCCACCGACCGGGACCTAAGCGGGGAGCTGTTTTTT.

The chain employs TRBV4-1 and TRBJ2-7; 8 bases align to TRBD1. The CDR3 extends over 13 amino acids. The J segment lost 2 bases and the V segment lost 3 bases, leaving 0 bases of the junction unmatched. Germline loops: CDR1 MGHRA, CDR2 YSYEKL. The DNA for the CDR3 is TGCGCCAGCAGCCAGGGACAGGCCTACGAGCAGTACTTC. Its translation: CASSQGQAYEQYF.

The J gene is TRBJ1-2, the V gene TRBV28, with TRBD1 matching over 9 bases. Trimming cost V 5 bases and J 7 bases; bases outside gene matches: 14. The CDR3 contains 16 residues. Germline V gene sequence: CDR1 MDHEN, CDR2 SYDVKM. Written as DNA, the CDR3 is TGTGCCAGCAGTCACGGTGGAAACAGGGGGCGTGGTGGCTACACCTTC. Amino acid sequence: CASSHGGNRGRGGYTF.

In this sample, this clone turned up a few times. The rearrangement uses TRBV5-5 and TRBJ1-5, with D unresolved. Per the germline V gene, CDR1 is SGHKS and CDR2 is YYEKEE (reference sequence). The CDR3 loop spans 13 amino acids. The V gene lost 0 bases and the J gene lost 6 bases, with 7 bases spanning the gap. The CDR3 sequence is CASSLGGSQPQHF. The CDR3 coding sequence is TGTGCCAGCAGCTTGGGAGGAAGTCAGCCCCAGCATTTT.

This clone occurred once. V usage is TRBV18 and J usage is TRBJ2-6; TRBD2 agrees at 11 bases. Germline V gene data show CDR1 as KGHSH and CDR2 as LQKENI. The V segment lost 6 bases and the J segment 0 bases; nucleotides outside the gene matches: 4. The CDR3 length is 17 residues. The CDR3 region is CASSRGLADSGANVLTF. The DNA for the CDR3 is TGTGCCAGCTCCCGGGGACTAGCGGACTCTGGGGCCAACGTCCTGACTTTC.

V usage is TRBV9 and J usage is TRBJ2-7; D is unclear. Germline values: CDR1 SGDLS, CDR2 YYNGEE. V lost 5 bases, J lost 4 bases, and 10 bases lay in between. This CDR3 spans 12 amino acids. The CDR3 DNA reads as TGTGCCAGCAGTAACGGTTTATACGAGCAGTACTTC. Its translation: CASSNGLYEQYF.

This clone was recorded once. This chain links TRBV5-6 with TRBJ2-2; D is possibly TRBD2 (6 bases). The V gene lost 1 base and the J gene lost 5 bases, with 9 bases spanning the gap. The CDR3 totals 14 residues. Germline values: CDR1 SGHDT, CDR2 YYEEEE. CDR3: CASSLSLATGELFF. In DNA, the CDR3 is TGTGCCAGCAGCTTGAGTCTAGCGACCGGGGAGCTGTTTTTT. Drawing the rest from reference TRBV5-6 and TRBJ2-2, the complete variable domain is DAGVTQSPTHLIKTRGQQVTLRCSPKSGHDTVSWYQQALGQGPQFIFQYYEEEERQRGNFPDRFSGHQFPNYSSELNVNALLLGDSALYLCASSLSLATGELFFGEGSRLTVL.

This clone has a single count. The V call is TRBV7-9, the J call TRBJ1-3; D unclear. Trimming cost V 1 base and J 6 bases, with 4 bases left between them. The CDR3 loop spans 12 amino acids. Germline lookup yields CDR1 SEHNR and CDR2 FQNEAQ (reference sequence). CDR3 nucleotides: TGTGCCAGCAGCTTAGGTCTAAACACCATATATTTT. Residues: CASSLGLNTIYF.

V gene TRBV19 combines with J gene TRBJ1-5; D may be TRBD1 (5 bases). With 1 base removed from V and 11 bases from J, the gap between germline ends came to 12 bases. Germline V gene data show CDR1 as LNHDA and CDR2 as SQIVND (reference sequence). CDR3 length: 13 residues. The CDR3 DNA sequence: TGTGCCAGTAGTATAGGCCCGTGGGGGTCCCAGCATTTT. It encodes CASSIGPWGSQHF.

The V gene is TRBV2, the J gene TRBJ1-1, with a weak D call TRBD1 (5 bases). CDR3 length: 13 residues. V lost 4 bases and J lost 0, with 6 bases in between. Germline-derived CDR1 and CDR2 are SNHLY and FYNNEI. In DNA, the CDR3 is TGTGCCAGCAGTGGGGGCATGAACACTGAAGCTTTCTTT. Its translation is CASSGGMNTEAFF.

The chain uses TRBV6-6 and TRBJ2-2, with 7 positions matching TRBD2. CDR1 and CDR2 from the germline V gene are MNHNY and SVGAGI (reference sequence). Unmatched junction bases numbered 9, after V lost 7 bases and J lost 4 bases. CDR3 length equals 15 residues. DNA of the CDR3: TGTGCCAGCATCCCTACTCCGGGGGGCACCGGGGAGCTGTTTTTT. Translated, it gives CASIPTPGGTGELFF.

The J gene is TRBJ1-5, the V gene TRBV7-2; D possibly corresponds to TRBD1 (6 bases). Germline lookup yields CDR1 SGHTA and CDR2 FQGNSA. The CDR3 is 14 residues long. V lost 5 bases to trimming and J lost 2 bases, with 10 bases between them. This chain's CDR3 is CASSRGLGNQPQHF. The CDR3, as DNA: TGTGCCAGCAGCCGGGGGCTCGGCAATCAGCCCCAGCATTTT.

The chain recombines TRBV28 with TRBJ1-1, with 7 positions matching TRBD1. The ends lost 9 bases at V and 4 bases at J; junction bases unmatched: 11. The CDR3 has 14 residues. Per the germline V gene, CDR1 is MDHEN and CDR2 is SYDVKM. The CDR3 bases are TGTGCCAGTCGATTTACAGGGGAAGCCACTGAAGCTTTCTTT. It is translated as CASRFTGEATEAFF. The whole variable domain, remainder taken from reference TRBV28 and TRBJ1-1, is DVKVTQSSRYLVKRTGEKVFLECVQDMDHENMFWYRQDPGLGLRLIYFSYDVKMKEKGDIPEGYSVSREKKERFSLILESASTNQTSMYLCASRFTGEATEAFFGQGTRLTVV.

This clone showed up just once. This CDR3 is CASRMGQGSAEAFF. Here the CDR3 DNA reads TGTGCCAGCAGGATGGGACAGGGGAGTGCTGAAGCTTTCTTT. The V and J genes are TRBV7-9 and TRBJ1-1, with TRBD1 matching 10 bases. Germline V lookup: CDR1 SEHNR, CDR2 FQNEAQ (reference sequence). CDR3 size: 14 residues. V gave up 6 bases and J gave up 6 bases; unmatched junction bases: 7. Complete variable domain (other parts from reference TRBV7-9 and TRBJ1-1): DTGVSQNPRHKITKRGQNVTFRCDPISEHNRLYWYRQTLGQGPEFLTYFQNEAQLEKSRLLSDRFSAERPKGSFSTLEIQRTEQGDSAMYLCASRMGQGSAEAFFGQGTRLTVV.

This chain uses TRBV2 with TRBJ2-2; no clear D gene. The V end lost 8 bases, the J end lost 8 bases, and 9 bases lay between the germline ends. CDR3 size: 11 residues. From germline, CDR1 is SNHLY and CDR2 FYNNEI. CDR3: CASDLMGELFF. The CDR3 coding sequence is TGTGCCAGCGATTTGATGGGGGAGCTGTTTTTT.

The gene calls are TRBV5-1 and TRBJ2-3; a weak D match, TRBD2 (6 bases). CDR3 length equals 14 residues. Germline assignment: CDR1 SGHRS and CDR2 YFSETQ. V dropped 6 bases and J dropped 5 bases, with 16 bases sitting between them. DNA for the CDR3: TGCGCCAGCAAATCAGGCGGGGATATAGATACGCAGTATTTT. Protein sequence: CASKSGGDIDTQYF. The entire variable domain, with the rest obtained from reference TRBV5-1 and TRBJ2-3, is as follows: KAGVTQTPRYLIKTRGQQVTLSCSPISGHRSVSWYQQTPGQGLQFLFEYFSETQRNKGNFPGRFSGRQFSNSRSEMNVSTLELGDSALYLCASKSGGDIDTQYFGPGTRLTVL.

This clone occurred a few times. The chain has TRBV18 and TRBJ1-2; 7 bases agree with TRBD1. Germline V gives CDR1 KGHSH, CDR2 LQKENI. V gave up 3 bases and J gave up 8 bases; unmatched junction bases: 6. The CDR3 has 13 amino acids. The CDR3: CASSPAGGSGYTF. The CDR3, as DNA: TGTGCCAGCTCACCGGCAGGGGGTAGCGGCTACACCTTC.

This clone was seen a single time. This chain links TRBV2 with TRBJ1-5, with D maybe TRBD1 (6 bases). The CDR3 is made up of 14 amino acids. The germline gives CDR1 SNHLY, CDR2 FYNNEI. The V gene lost 5 bases and the J gene lost 7 bases, with 15 bases spanning the gap. Here the CDR3 reads CASSQGPVWQPQHF. The CDR3 region has the DNA TGTGCCAGCAGTCAGGGGCCCGTTTGGCAGCCCCAGCATTTT.

The chain recombines TRBV11-3 with TRBJ2-5, with D maybe TRBD2 (6 bases). Per the germline V gene, CDR1 is SGHNT and CDR2 is YENEEA. The V and J ends lost 0 bases and 10 bases respectively, with 9 bases between them. The CDR3 totals 12 residues. This chain's CDR3 is CASSLEPGDQYF. CDR3 coding DNA: TGTGCCAGCAGCTTAGAACCGGGAGACCAGTACTTC.

The rearrangement joins TRBV6-5 to TRBJ1-6; D call uncertain. CDR1 MNHEY and CDR2 SVGAGI come from the germline V gene. This CDR3 has 14 residues. The ends were cut back, 1 base at V and 5 bases at J, with 6 bases in the middle. The CDR3 DNA reads as TGTGCCAGCAGTTACTGGCGAGATAATTCACCCCTCCACTTT. It translates to CASSYWRDNSPLHF.

Comment on this clone: Other nucleotide sequences from this sample produce the same CDR3. This rearrangement joins TRBV5-6 to TRBJ2-5; 8 bases line up with TRBD2. This CDR3 comprises 15 residues. Germline assignment: CDR1 SGHDT and CDR2 YYEEEE. V lost 0 bases and J lost 2; bases outside the gene matches: 3. CDR3 DNA: TGTGCCAGCAGCTTGGGTCTAGCGGGTCAAGAGACCCAGTACTTC. Its translation: CASSLGLAGQETQYF.

A note on this clone: Distinct nucleotide sequences in the sample also encode this CDR3. The rearrangement uses TRBV30 and TRBJ1-3; no clear D gene. Trimming took off 2 bases at V and 0 bases at J, with 5 bases between the two ends. The length of the CDR3 is 13 residues. Per the germline V gene, CDR1 is GTSNPN and CDR2 is SVGIG (reference sequence). The CDR3 region is CAWSRGSGNTIYF. The DNA of the CDR3 is TGTGCCTGGAGTCGGGGCTCTGGAAACACCATATATTTT.

A remark on this clone: The same CDR3 can be traced to other DNA sequences in this sample. V gene TRBV18 combines with J gene TRBJ2-4, with D tentatively TRBD1 (5 bases). Trimming removed 2 bases at V and 5 bases at J, with 7 bases between. CDR3 size: 13 residues. Germline CDR1 is KGHSH and CDR2 is LQKENI. This CDR3 is CASSPLTENIQYF. As DNA, the CDR3 is TGTGCCAGCTCACCATTGACAGAAAACATTCAGTACTTC.

Regarding this clone: A read error may produce the germline difference seen at one junction end. The chain joins TRBV7-7 to TRBJ2-5, with D uncertain. The CDR3 runs 14 residues. Germline assignment: CDR1 SSHAT and CDR2 FNYEAQ (reference sequence). The CDR3 DNA sequence: TGTGCTAGCAGCTTTTCATACTACCAAGAGACCCAGTACTTC. Protein: CASSFSYYQETQYF.

The chain carries TRBV13 and TRBJ2-3; tentatively, D is TRBD1 or TRBD2 (5 bases each). Germline V gene sequence: CDR1 PRHDT, CDR2 FYEKMQ (reference sequence). The CDR3 is made up of 17 amino acids. V dropped 4 bases and J dropped 3 bases, with 20 bases sitting between them. The CDR3 sequence: CASSSGTSTTGTDTQYF. The CDR3, as DNA: TGTGCCAGCAGCTCCGGGACGAGCACCACGGGGACAGATACGCAGTATTTT.